This T cell receptor beta chain appears in the sequencing data of a study of control samples from healthy donors and cancer patients. This clone showed up just once. The data were produced by immunoSEQ multiplex PCR, yet TCRdb's version contains in-frame clones alone and is incomplete. This sample carries around 58,000 clones, approximately 91% of them seen once, and the ten largest clones take approximately 3.4%. The specimen was blood. This receptor was taken from a man aged 50 to 59 in good health.

CDR3 nucleotide sequence: TGTGCCAGCAGCTTAGTCGGGACTAGCGCAAATGAGCAGTTCTTC. This encodes CASSLVGTSANEQFF. The V gene is TRBV7-8, the J gene TRBJ2-1, with 10 bases aligning to TRBD2. Germline values: CDR1 SGHVS, CDR2 FQNEAQ. The CDR3 sequence is 15 residues long. With 1 base clipped from V and 7 bases from J, the junction kept 4 bases outside the gene matches.